The 23 T cell receptor beta chains in this list originate from one sample, sequenced in a study of OX40 agonist ivuxolimab in advanced cancers. Method: immunoSEQ multiplex PCR; TCRdb's copy keeps in-frame clones and lacks some. The sample shows about 55,000 clones, almost 90% of them seen only once. The sequences come from CD4+ or CD8+ T cells sorted from blood, collected in a trial of the OX40 agonist ivuxolimab. Receptors were obtained from an adult with an advanced solid tumor such as melanoma, head and neck, liver or kidney cancer.

There are a few counts of this clone. V gene TRBV2 combines with J gene TRBJ2-7; the D is unclear. This CDR3 contains 14 residues. Trimming left V 9 bases short and J 2 bases short, with 17 bases between. The germline V gene encodes CDR1 SNHLY and CDR2 FYNNEI. The CDR3 coding sequence is TGTGCCAGGACACCTCCGGGTACCGCCTACGAGCAGTACTTC. Translated, it gives CARTPPGTAYEQYF.

The rearrangement joins TRBV19 to TRBJ2-1; D ambiguous. Germline CDR1 reads LNHDA; CDR2 reads SQIVND (reference sequence). Trimming stripped 3 bases from V and 4 bases from J, with 13 bases between. This CDR3 comprises 15 residues. The CDR3 here is CASSIDLGAYNEQFF. In nucleotides, the CDR3 is TGTGCCAGTAGTATTGACCTAGGAGCTTACAATGAGCAGTTCTTC.

J is TRBJ2-1 and V is TRBV14; D ambiguous. This CDR3 region has 12 residues. Trimming cost V 4 bases and J 7 bases, with 8 bases left between them. Looked up from germline, CDR1 is SGHDN and CDR2 is FVKESK. The CDR3 is CASSRYKNEQFF. In DNA form, the CDR3 reads TGTGCCAGCAGCCGGTATAAAAATGAGCAGTTCTTC.

This chain links TRBV28 with TRBJ2-5; D may be TRBD2 (6 bases). This CDR3 has 13 residues. V dropped 6 bases and J dropped 1 base, with 9 bases sitting between them. CDR1 is MDHEN, CDR2 SYDVKM, per germline. CDR3 in DNA: TGTGCCAGCAGCGGGGGAGCCCAAGAGACCCAGTACTTC. It encodes CASSGGAQETQYF.

As for this clone: Other DNA sequences in this sample translate to the same CDR3. The chain uses TRBV5-4 and TRBJ1-1; maybe TRBD1 (5 bases). Trimming took off 0 bases at V and 3 bases at J, with 9 bases between the two ends. The germline V gene has CDR1 SGHNT and CDR2 YYREEE (reference sequence). CDR3 length: 14 amino acids. Written as DNA, the CDR3 is TGTGCCAGCAGCTTGGTGGGGGGGTACACTGAAGCTTTCTTT. It translates to CASSLVGGYTEAFF. The full variable domain, its missing parts supplied by reference TRBV5-4 and TRBJ1-1, is ETGVTQSPTHLIKTRGQQVTLRCSSQSGHNTVSWYQQALGQGPQFIFQYYREEENGRGNFPPRFSGLQFPNYSSELNVNALELDDSALYLCASSLVGGYTEAFFGQGTRLTVV.

This rearrangement joins TRBV10-2 to TRBJ2-3, with unresolved D. The length of the CDR3 is 16 residues. Germline assignment: CDR1 WSHSY and CDR2 SAAADI. The V and J ends lost 3 bases and 1 base respectively, with 14 bases between them. The CDR3 loop is CASSEYAGWGTDTQYF. The CDR3 nucleotides read TGCGCCAGCAGTGAATACGCAGGCTGGGGCACAGATACGCAGTATTTT.

This chain joins TRBV9 and TRBJ2-7; tentatively, D is TRBD2 (6 bases). Trimming cost V 3 bases and J 4 bases, with 14 bases left between them. The CDR3 loop spans 14 amino acids. Germline V gene data show CDR1 as SGDLS and CDR2 as YYNGEE. Here the CDR3 reads CASSAGGDPYEQYF. The CDR3 DNA sequence: TGTGCCAGCAGCGCCGGAGGGGATCCTTACGAGCAGTACTTC.

The chain combines TRBV28 with TRBJ1-1; 9 bases agree with TRBD1. The CDR3 spans 17 residues. The germline gives CDR1 MDHEN, CDR2 SYDVKM. The junction had 10 bases not matched to a gene; V was cut back by 2 bases and J by 3 bases. The CDR3 is CASSLSRDRVLDTEAFF. The CDR3 region has the DNA TGTGCCAGCAGTTTAAGTCGGGACAGGGTTTTGGACACTGAAGCTTTCTTT. Using reference TRBV28 and TRBJ1-1 for the parts outside the CDR3, the full variable domain is DVKVTQSSRYLVKRTGEKVFLECVQDMDHENMFWYRQDPGLGLRLIYFSYDVKMKEKGDIPEGYSVSREKKERFSLILESASTNQTSMYLCASSLSRDRVLDTEAFFGQGTRLTVV.

The gene calls are TRBV7-2 and TRBJ1-5; 9 bases are a match to TRBD1. This CDR3 has 14 amino acids. CDR1 SGHTA and CDR2 FQGNSA come from the germline V gene. Unmatched junction bases numbered 8, after V lost 5 bases and J lost 9 bases. CDR3 protein: CASSPGQGVVPQHF. The CDR3 DNA follows: TGTGCCAGCAGCCCGGGACAGGGCGTCGTGCCCCAGCATTTT.

The chain joins TRBV5-6 to TRBJ2-4; TRBD2 matches at 14 bases. The CDR3 runs to 19 residues. Germline V gene data show CDR1 as SGHDT and CDR2 as YYEEEE. Trimming cost V 4 bases and J 7 bases; bases outside gene matches: 16. The CDR3 bases are TGTGCCAGCAGCCCTAGGCCCCGACTAGCGGGAGGGCCAGGGAACATTCAGTACTTC. Translated: CASSPRPRLAGGPGNIQYF.

The J gene is TRBJ1-2, the V gene TRBV28; D not resolved. This CDR3 region has 11 residues. V dropped 4 bases and J dropped 8 bases, with 8 bases sitting between them. Looked up from germline, CDR1 is MDHEN and CDR2 is SYDVKM. CDR3 DNA: TGTGCCAGCAGTTCAAAGGGAGGCTACACCTTC. It is translated as CASSSKGGYTF.

The genes are TRBV6-6 and TRBJ1-4; TRBD1 might be the D (6 bases). Per the germline V gene, CDR1 is MNHNY and CDR2 is SVGAGI (reference sequence). Trimming removed 5 bases at V and 3 bases at J, with 13 bases between. The CDR3 covers 15 residues. CDR3 sequence (DNA): TGTGCCAGCAGTAAAATCGGACAGTCTAATGAAAAACTGTTTTTT. It is translated as CASSKIGQSNEKLFF.

The V call is TRBV5-1, the J call TRBJ2-1; 7 bases are a match to TRBD2. V gave up 0 bases and J gave up 4 bases; unmatched junction bases: 7. In germline, CDR1 is SGHRS, CDR2 YFSETQ. The CDR3 spans 16 residues. CDR3 in DNA: TGCGCCAGCAGCTTGGGGGGCGGGAGCTCTTACAATGAGCAGTTCTTC. Its protein product is CASSLGGGSSYNEQFF.

The rearrangement uses TRBV28 and TRBJ2-7; TRBD2 might be the D (6 bases). V lost 2 bases, J lost 2 bases, and 10 bases lay in between. This CDR3 comprises 14 residues. Per germline, CDR1 MDHEN and CDR2 SYDVKM. The CDR3 sequence: CASSLGGAAYEQYF. For the CDR3, the DNA is TGTGCCAGCAGTTTAGGCGGGGCAGCCTACGAGCAGTACTTC.

The chain joins TRBV14 to TRBJ2-7; TRBD2 might be the D (7 bases). Trimming shortened V by 4 bases and J by 2 bases, and 21 bases separated the two germline ends. The CDR3 is made up of 17 amino acids. Germline assignment: CDR1 SGHDN and CDR2 FVKESK. CDR3 protein: CASSRKRREGVPYEQYF. CDR3 DNA sequence: TGTGCCAGCAGCCGAAAGAGGAGGGAGGGGGTTCCCTACGAGCAGTACTTC.

This chain links TRBV5-4 with TRBJ2-5; D is unresolved. CDR3 length equals 13 residues. Germline CDR1 reads SGHNT; CDR2 reads YYREEE (reference sequence). V gave up 0 bases and J gave up 7 bases, with 10 bases separating them. CDR3 loop: CASSLGTFGTQYF. In DNA form, the CDR3 reads TGTGCCAGCAGCTTGGGGACGTTTGGGACCCAGTACTTC.

This CDR3 is CASSAGGTGNQPQHF. The DNA of the CDR3 is TGTGCCAGCAGTGCGGGGGGAACTGGCAATCAGCCCCAGCATTTT. The chain employs TRBV2 and TRBJ1-5; D might be TRBD1 (5 bases). The CDR3 runs 15 residues. Trimming stripped 4 bases from V and 2 bases from J, with 12 bases between. Germline loops: CDR1 SNHLY, CDR2 FYNNEI.

This rearrangement joins TRBV6-1 to TRBJ2-1; D ambiguous. Trimming shortened V by 4 bases and J by 5 bases, and 9 bases separated the two germline ends. CDR1 MNHNS and CDR2 SASEGT come from the germline V gene. This CDR3 spans 13 amino acids. The CDR3 protein is CASSVSLNNEQFF. CDR3 in DNA: TGTGCCAGCAGTGTAAGCTTAAACAATGAGCAGTTCTTC.

This chain links TRBV7-9 with TRBJ1-1; TRBD1 agrees at 7 bases. V lost 5 bases, J lost 5 bases, and 17 bases stayed unmatched. The germline V gene has CDR1 SEHNR and CDR2 FQNEAQ (reference sequence). The CDR3 has 17 amino acids. CDR3 residues: CASSHSRLFRGKTEAFF. In nucleotides, the CDR3 is TGTGCCAGCAGCCATTCACGACTGTTCAGGGGGAAGACTGAAGCTTTCTTT.

The chain carries TRBV9 and TRBJ2-7; tentative D call: TRBD1 (6 bases). The germline CDR1 and CDR2 sequences are SGDLS and YYNGEE. V gave up 4 bases and J gave up 2 bases, with 13 bases separating them. This CDR3 is built from 14 residues. CDR3 in DNA: TGTGCCAGCAGCCCCTCCGGACAGCCCTACGAGCAGTACTTC. It encodes CASSPSGQPYEQYF. The variable domain in full, completed from reference TRBV9 and TRBJ2-7, reads DSGVTQTPKHLITATGQRVTLRCSPRSGDLSVYWYQQSLDQGLQFLIQYYNGEERAKGNILERFSAQQFPDLHSELNLSSLELGDSALYFCASSPSGQPYEQYFGPGTRLTVT.

This chain links TRBV11-2 with TRBJ2-2, with D perhaps TRBD1 (6 bases). The CDR3 contains 15 residues. V lost 5 bases to trimming and J lost 3 bases, with 13 bases between them. Germline loops: CDR1 SGHAT, CDR2 FQNNGV. The CDR3 protein is CASSPRRTDTGELFF. CDR3 in DNA: TGTGCCAGCAGCCCTCGCCGGACAGACACCGGGGAGCTGTTTTTT.

In DNA, the CDR3 is TGTGCCAGCTCACCACCGTCGAAACGGGGGACTGAAGCTTTCTTT. This sequence encodes CASSPPSKRGTEAFF. The chain couples TRBV18 to TRBJ1-1, with D tentatively TRBD1 (5 bases). Germline values: CDR1 KGHSH, CDR2 LQKENI. V was shortened by 0 bases and J by 5 bases, with 13 bases between the two germline ends. The CDR3 is 15 residues long.

The chain uses TRBV18 and TRBJ1-3; no clear D gene. Trimming shortened V by 3 bases and J by 0 bases, and 18 bases separated the two germline ends. The length of the CDR3 is 18 residues. Germline-derived CDR1 and CDR2 are KGHSH and LQKENI. For the CDR3, the DNA is TGTGCCAGCTCACCGTTGAGTCGTGGCAGGACCTCTGGAAACACCATATATTTT. Protein product: CASSPLSRGRTSGNTIYF. Drawing the rest from reference TRBV18 and TRBJ1-3, the complete variable domain is NAGVMQNPRHLVRRRGQEARLRCSPMKGHSHVYWYRQLPEEGLKFMVYLQKENIIDESGMPKERFSAEFPKEGPSILRIQQVVRGDSAAYFCASSPLSRGRTSGNTIYFGEGSWLTVV.